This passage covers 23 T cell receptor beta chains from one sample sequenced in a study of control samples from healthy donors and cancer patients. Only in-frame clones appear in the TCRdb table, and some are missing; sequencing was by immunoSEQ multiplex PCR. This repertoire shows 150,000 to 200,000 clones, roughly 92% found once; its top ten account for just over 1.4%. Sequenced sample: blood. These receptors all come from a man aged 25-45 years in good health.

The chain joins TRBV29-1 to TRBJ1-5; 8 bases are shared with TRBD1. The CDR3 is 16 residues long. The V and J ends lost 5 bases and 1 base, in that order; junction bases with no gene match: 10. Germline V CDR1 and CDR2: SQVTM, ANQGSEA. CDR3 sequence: CSVRTGSVGSNQPQHF. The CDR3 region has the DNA TGCAGCGTTCGGACAGGGAGTGTGGGCAGCAATCAGCCCCAGCATTTT.

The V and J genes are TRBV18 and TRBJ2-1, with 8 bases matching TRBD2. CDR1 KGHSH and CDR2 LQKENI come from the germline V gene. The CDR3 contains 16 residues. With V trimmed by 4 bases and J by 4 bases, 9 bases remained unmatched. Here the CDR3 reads CASSLTGTREYNEQFF. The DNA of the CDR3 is TGTGCCAGCTCACTGACCGGGACTAGAGAATACAATGAGCAGTTCTTC.

The CDR3 nucleotides read TGCGCCAGCAGCTTGGTCCCCGGAGCAGGAGAGACCCAGTACTTC. Residues: CASSLVPGAGETQYF. This rearrangement joins TRBV5-1 to TRBJ2-5; D is unclear. The V and J ends lost 0 bases and 4 bases respectively, with 13 bases between them. The CDR3 is made up of 15 amino acids. Germline values: CDR1 SGHRS, CDR2 YFSETQ.

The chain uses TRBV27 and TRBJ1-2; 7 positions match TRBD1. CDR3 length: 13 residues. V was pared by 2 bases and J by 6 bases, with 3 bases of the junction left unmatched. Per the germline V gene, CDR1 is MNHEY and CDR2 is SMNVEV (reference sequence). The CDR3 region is CASSLGGGDGYTF. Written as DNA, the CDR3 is TGTGCCAGCAGTTTAGGAGGGGGCGATGGCTACACCTTC.

CDR3: CASSPSGGAYEQYF. Here the CDR3 DNA reads TGTGCCAGCTCACCATCGGGGGGGGCCTACGAGCAGTACTTC. The V gene is TRBV18, the J gene TRBJ2-7; TRBD2 aligns across 8 bases. V was pared by 2 bases and J by 2 bases, with 2 bases of the junction left unmatched. The CDR3 runs to 14 residues. The germline V gene encodes CDR1 KGHSH and CDR2 LQKENI.

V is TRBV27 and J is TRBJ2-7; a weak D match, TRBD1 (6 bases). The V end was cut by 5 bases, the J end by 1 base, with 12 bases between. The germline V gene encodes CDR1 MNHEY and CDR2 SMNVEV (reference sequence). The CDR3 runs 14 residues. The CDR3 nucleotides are TGTGCCAGCAGTCCGAGGACAGCTTCCTACGAGCAGTACTTC. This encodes CASSPRTASYEQYF.

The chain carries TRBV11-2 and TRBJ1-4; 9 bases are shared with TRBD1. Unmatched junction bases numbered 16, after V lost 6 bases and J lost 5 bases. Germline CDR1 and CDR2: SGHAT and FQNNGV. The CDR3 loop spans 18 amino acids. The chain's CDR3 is CASRPLGQGSLSNEKLFF. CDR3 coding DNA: TGTGCCAGCAGGCCGTTGGGACAGGGTTCACTTTCCAATGAAAAACTGTTTTTT.

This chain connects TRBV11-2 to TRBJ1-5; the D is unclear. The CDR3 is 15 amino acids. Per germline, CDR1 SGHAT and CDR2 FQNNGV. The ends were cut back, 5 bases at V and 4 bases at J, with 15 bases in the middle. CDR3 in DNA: TGTGCCAGCAGCAAATGGACGGGATTAAATCAGCCCCAGCATTTT. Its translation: CASSKWTGLNQPQHF.

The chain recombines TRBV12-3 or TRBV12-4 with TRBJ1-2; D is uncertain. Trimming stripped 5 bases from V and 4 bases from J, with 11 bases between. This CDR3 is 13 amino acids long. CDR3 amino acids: CASSRRAVYGYTF. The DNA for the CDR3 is TGTGCCAGCAGTCGAAGGGCCGTCTATGGCTACACCTTC.

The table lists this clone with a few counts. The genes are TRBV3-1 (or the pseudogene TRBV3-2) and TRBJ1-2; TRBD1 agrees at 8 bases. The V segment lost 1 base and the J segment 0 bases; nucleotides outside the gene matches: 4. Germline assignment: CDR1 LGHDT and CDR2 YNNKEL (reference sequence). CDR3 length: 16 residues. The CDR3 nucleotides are TGTGCCAGCAGCCAAGTGGGACAGGCATCTAACTATGGCTACACCTTC. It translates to CASSQVGQASNYGYTF.

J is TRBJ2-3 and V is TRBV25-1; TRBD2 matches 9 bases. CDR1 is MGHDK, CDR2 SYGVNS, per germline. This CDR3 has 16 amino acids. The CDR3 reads CGERRGREGRMDTQYF. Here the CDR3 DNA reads TGTGGCGAGAGGAGGGGGCGGGAGGGCCGAATGGATACGCAGTATTTT.

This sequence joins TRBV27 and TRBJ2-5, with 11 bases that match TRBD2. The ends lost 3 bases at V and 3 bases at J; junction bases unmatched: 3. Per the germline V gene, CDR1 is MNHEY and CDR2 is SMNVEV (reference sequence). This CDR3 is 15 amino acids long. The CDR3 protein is CASSLGTSGKETQYF. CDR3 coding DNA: TGTGCCAGCAGTTTGGGGACTAGCGGAAAAGAGACCCAGTACTTC.

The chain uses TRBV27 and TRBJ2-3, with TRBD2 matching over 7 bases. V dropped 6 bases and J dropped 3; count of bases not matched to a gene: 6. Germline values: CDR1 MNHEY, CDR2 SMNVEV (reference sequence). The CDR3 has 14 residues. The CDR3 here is CASRRAGATDTQYF. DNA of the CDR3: TGTGCCAGCAGACGGGCGGGAGCGACAGATACGCAGTATTTT.

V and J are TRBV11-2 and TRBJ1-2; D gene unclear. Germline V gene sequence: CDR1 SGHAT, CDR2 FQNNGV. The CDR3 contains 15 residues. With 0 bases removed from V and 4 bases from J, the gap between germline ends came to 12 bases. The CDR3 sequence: CASSLDLGLGYGYTF. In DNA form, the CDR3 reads TGTGCCAGCAGCTTAGATCTCGGACTGGGCTATGGCTACACCTTC.

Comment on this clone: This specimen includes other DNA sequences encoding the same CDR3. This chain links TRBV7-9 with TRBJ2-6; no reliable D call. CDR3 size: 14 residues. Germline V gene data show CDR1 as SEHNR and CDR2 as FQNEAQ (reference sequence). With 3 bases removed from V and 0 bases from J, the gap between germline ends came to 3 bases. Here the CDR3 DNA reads TGTGCCAGCAGCTTGAGCTCTGGGGCCAACGTCCTGACTTTC. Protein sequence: CASSLSSGANVLTF. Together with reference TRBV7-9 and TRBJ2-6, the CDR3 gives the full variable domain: DTGVSQNPRHKITKRGQNVTFRCDPISEHNRLYWYRQTLGQGPEFLTYFQNEAQLEKSRLLSDRFSAERPKGSFSTLEIQRTEQGDSAMYLCASSLSSGANVLTFGAGSRLTVL.

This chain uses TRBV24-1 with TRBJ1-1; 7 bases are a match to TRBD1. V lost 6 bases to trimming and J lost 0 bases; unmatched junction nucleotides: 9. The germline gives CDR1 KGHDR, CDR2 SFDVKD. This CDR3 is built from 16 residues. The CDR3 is CATSKQGELLNTEAFF. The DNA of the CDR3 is TGTGCCACCAGTAAGCAGGGGGAACTATTGAACACTGAAGCTTTCTTT.

The DNA for the CDR3 is TGCGCCAGCAGTGATGGCAGGGGTGCATCGGAGCAGTACTTC. Translation gives CASSDGRGASEQYF. V usage is TRBV10-1 and J usage is TRBJ2-7, with D possibly matching TRBD1 (6 bases). V dropped 3 bases and J dropped 7 bases, with 16 bases sitting between them. Germline V gene sequence: CDR1 WNHNN, CDR2 SYGVQD (reference sequence). CDR3 length equals 14 residues.

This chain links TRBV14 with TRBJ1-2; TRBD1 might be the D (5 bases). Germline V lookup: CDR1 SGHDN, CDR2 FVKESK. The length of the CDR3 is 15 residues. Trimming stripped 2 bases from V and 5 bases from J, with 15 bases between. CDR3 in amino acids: CASSQSGRNIYGYTF. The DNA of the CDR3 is TGTGCCAGCAGCCAATCAGGGAGGAACATATATGGCTACACCTTC.

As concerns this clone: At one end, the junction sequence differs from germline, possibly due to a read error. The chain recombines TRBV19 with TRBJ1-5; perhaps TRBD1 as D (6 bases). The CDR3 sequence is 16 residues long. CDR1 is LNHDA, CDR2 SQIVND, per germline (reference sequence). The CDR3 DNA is TGTGCCCGTAGTGGGGGGCGGGGGCAGGGTTATCAGCCCCAGCATTTT. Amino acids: CARSGGRGQGYQPQHF.

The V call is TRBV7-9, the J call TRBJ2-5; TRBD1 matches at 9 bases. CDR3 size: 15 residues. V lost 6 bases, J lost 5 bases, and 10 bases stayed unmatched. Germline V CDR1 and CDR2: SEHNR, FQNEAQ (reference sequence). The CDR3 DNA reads TGTGCCAGCAGGCCGGGACAGGGCCCGTATGAGACCCAGTACTTC. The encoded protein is CASRPGQGPYETQYF.

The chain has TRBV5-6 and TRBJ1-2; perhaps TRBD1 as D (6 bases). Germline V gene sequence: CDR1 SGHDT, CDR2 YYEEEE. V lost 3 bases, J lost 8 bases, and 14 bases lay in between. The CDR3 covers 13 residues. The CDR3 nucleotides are TGTGCCAGCAGCTCAGGGGACCTGGGAGGCTACACCTTC. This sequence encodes CASSSGDLGGYTF.

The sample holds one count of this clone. This CDR3 reads CAWNAGLAYEQYF. The DNA for the CDR3 is TGTGCCTGGAACGCGGGACTCGCCTACGAGCAGTACTTC. This chain links TRBV30 with TRBJ2-7; a weak D match, TRBD2 (6 bases). CDR1 is GTSNPN and CDR2 is SVGIG in the germline V gene (reference sequence). Trimming took off 4 bases at V and 2 bases at J, with 12 bases between the two ends. This CDR3 spans 13 amino acids.

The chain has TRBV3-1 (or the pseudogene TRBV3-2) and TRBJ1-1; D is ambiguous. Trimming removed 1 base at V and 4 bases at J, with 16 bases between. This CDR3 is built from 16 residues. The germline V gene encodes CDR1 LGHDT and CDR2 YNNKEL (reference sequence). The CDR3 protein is CASSQGTAGRGTEAFF. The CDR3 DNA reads TGTGCCAGCAGCCAAGGGACCGCCGGTCGGGGCACTGAAGCTTTCTTT.